One and the same sample provided the 25 T cell receptor beta chains below, sequenced in a study of CD8+CD57+ T cells in acquired aplastic anemia. It was patients with CD8+CD57+ cell expansion by flow cytometry who were chosen for sequencing. For CDR3 and TCR beta VDJ profiling, genomic DNA was the template used. TCRdb re-analysed the reads in MiXCR, keeping a single row per CDR3 protein. Altogether some 160,000 distinct CDR3 sequences are present, 47% being singletons, with the ten largest covering approximately 3%. Material for sequencing was sorted CD4+, CD8+, or CD8+CD57+ T cells (not recorded which) from PBMCs. These receptors all stem from a human donor with aplastic anemia.

Points on this clonotype: No DNA is shown, since the ends of the CDR3 on it are uncertain; the CDR3 is the one TCRdb lists. The CDR3 sequence: CSVGQGIHGHTF. The V call is TRBV29-1, the J call TRBJ1-2; the listed D gene, TRBD1, was not tested against the DNA. Termini included, the CDR3 measures 12 amino acids. The germline CDR1 and CDR2 sequences are SQVTM and ANQGSEA.

This chain's CDR3 is CASSVGTGVQPQHF. CDR3 sequence (DNA): TGTGCCAGTAGTGTCGGGACAGGTGTCCAGCCCCAGCATTTT. The V and J genes are TRBV19 and TRBJ1-5; TRBD1 matches 8 bases. J was trimmed by 7 bases and V by 5 bases; bases with no gene match: 7. The germline V gene has CDR1 LNHDA and CDR2 SQIVND (reference sequence). CDR3 length: 14 amino acids.

The genes are TRBV11-2 and TRBJ2-7; TRBD2 agrees at 9 bases. Germline lookup yields CDR1 SGHAT and CDR2 FQNNGV. The CDR3 loop spans 16 amino acids. Trimming at V came to 7 bases and at J to 2 bases, leaving 12 bases not matched to a gene. The CDR3 DNA follows: TGTGCCAGCACACTTGGGGGGGTAGCGGGGGCCTACGAGCAGTACTTC. Residues: CASTLGGVAGAYEQYF. Full variable domain (missing parts from reference TRBV11-2 and TRBJ2-7): EAGVAQSPRYKIIEKRQSVAFWCNPISGHATLYWYQQILGQGPKLLIQFQNNGVVDDSQLPKDRFSAERLKGVDSTLKIQPAKLEDSAVYLCASTLGGVAGAYEQYFGPGTRLTVT.

The chain combines TRBV5-5 with TRBJ2-3; 9 bases fit TRBD1. The CDR3 covers 18 residues. With 3 bases clipped from V and 4 bases from J, the junction kept 15 bases outside the gene matches. Germline CDR1 and CDR2: SGHKS and YYEKEE (reference sequence). CDR3 residues: CASSSTFRDRVVADTQYF. The CDR3 region has the DNA TGTGCCAGCAGCTCCACATTCCGGGACAGGGTAGTAGCAGATACGCAGTATTTT.

The chain combines TRBV10-3 with TRBJ2-7, with a possible D match to TRBD2 (6 bases). The V end was cut by 6 bases, the J end by 4 bases, with 13 bases between. This CDR3 is 13 amino acids long. The V gene's germline CDR1 is ENHRY and CDR2 SYGVKD. The CDR3 loop is CAISAGSLYEQYF. The DNA of the CDR3 is TGTGCCATCAGCGCGGGGTCCCTTTACGAGCAGTACTTC.

The chain joins TRBV12-3 or TRBV12-4 to TRBJ1-2; 8 positions match TRBD1. This CDR3 is built from 16 residues. V gave up 5 bases and J gave up 2 bases; unmatched junction bases: 10. The CDR3 DNA reads TGTGCCAGCAGTCCCCACCACGGACAGGGAAACTATGGCTACACCTTC. As protein: CASSPHHGQGNYGYTF.

The chain recombines TRBV15 with TRBJ2-7; TRBD1 matches 10 bases. The length of the CDR3 is 14 residues. Germline lookup yields CDR1 LNHNV and CDR2 YYDKDF (reference sequence). With V trimmed by 5 bases and J by 7 bases, 8 bases remained unmatched. This chain's CDR3 is CATSPDRGRGEQYF. As DNA, the CDR3 is TGTGCCACCAGCCCTGACAGGGGGCGAGGGGAGCAGTACTTC.

The chain is built from TRBV4-1 and TRBJ2-7; TRBD2 matches 9 bases. This CDR3 spans 15 amino acids. With V trimmed by 1 base and J by 4 bases, 5 bases remained unmatched. Germline CDR1 and CDR2: MGHRA and YSYEKL. The CDR3 DNA reads as TGCGCCAGCAGCCAAGGGCTAGCGGGGTTATACGAGCAGTACTTC. Translated: CASSQGLAGLYEQYF.

This clonotype was recorded once. The chain recombines TRBV2 with TRBJ2-7; D remains ambiguous. In germline, CDR1 is SNHLY, CDR2 FYNNEI. The germline V and J ends were trimmed by 4 bases and 5 bases, with 6 bases remaining between them. The CDR3 is made up of 11 amino acids. CDR3 residues: CASSAVNEQYF. The CDR3 DNA reads TGTGCCAGCAGTGCGGTAAACGAGCAGTACTTC.

This clonotype was seen only a few times. The chain links TRBV28 to TRBJ1-5, with 8 bases that match TRBD1. V shed 5 bases, J shed 1 base, and the junction held 10 bases outside the gene matches. Looked up from germline, CDR1 is MDHEN and CDR2 is SYDVKM. CDR3 size: 17 residues. CDR3 region: CASSTTAGGGSNQPQHF. The CDR3 DNA follows: TGTGCCAGCAGTACCACCGCAGGGGGCGGAAGCAATCAGCCCCAGCATTTT.

J is TRBJ2-2 and V is TRBV5-5; D call uncertain. The V end lost 0 bases, the J end lost 6 bases, and 12 bases lay between the germline ends. There are 15 residues in the CDR3. The germline gives CDR1 SGHKS, CDR2 YYEKEE (reference sequence). DNA of the CDR3: TGTGCCAGCAGCTTGGCAGGATACAGAGCCGGGGAGCTGTTTTTT. Translation gives CASSLAGYRAGELFF.

The chain joins TRBV19 to TRBJ2-6; D possibly uses TRBD1 or TRBD2 (6 bases each). V dropped 4 bases and J dropped 8 bases, with 15 bases sitting between them. This CDR3 has 15 amino acids. In germline, CDR1 is LNHDA, CDR2 SQIVND (reference sequence). For the CDR3, the DNA is TGTGCCAGTAGTAACCGGGGGCATAGGACCAACGTCCTGACTTTC. This gives the protein CASSNRGHRTNVLTF.

This chain uses TRBV19 with TRBJ2-7; D is undetermined. Per the germline V gene, CDR1 is LNHDA and CDR2 is SQIVND (reference sequence). The CDR3 contains 13 residues. Trimming pared 3 bases from V and 4 bases from J, leaving 10 bases between. The CDR3 sequence: CASSILGGYEQYF. As DNA, the CDR3 is TGTGCCAGTAGTATCCTGGGTGGATACGAGCAGTACTTC.

This chain links TRBV7-2 with TRBJ2-2; 8 bases line up with TRBD1. The ends lost 6 bases at V and 8 bases at J; junction bases unmatched: 2. The CDR3 runs 12 residues. In germline, CDR1 is SGHTA, CDR2 FQGNSA. CDR3 coding DNA: TGTGCCAGCAGAAGACAGGGGGGGGAGCTGTTTTTT. Translating gives CASRRQGGELFF.

A word on this clonotype: The germline gene is not matched at one end of the junction; a read error may be the cause. This chain links TRBV29-1 with TRBJ1-1; the match to TRBD1 covers 9 bases. Per germline, CDR1 SQVTM and CDR2 ANQGSEA. The CDR3 sequence is 13 residues long. CDR3 residues: CSVDDRGKTEAFF. The CDR3 region has the DNA TGCAGCGTAGACGACAGGGGGAAGACTGAAGCTTTCTTC.

There are many counts of this clonotype. A junction end diverges from the germline sequence, so it may reflect a read error. The chain carries TRBV7-2 and TRBJ1-5; 7 bases fit TRBD1. The CDR3 runs to 16 residues. Germline loops: CDR1 SGHTA, CDR2 FQGNSA. The CDR3 is CASSVAGTVSNQPQHF. CDR3 in DNA: TGTGCCAGCAGCGTAGCTGGGACAGTTAGCAATCAGCCCCAGCATTTT.

This clonotype occurred many times. This chain links TRBV19 with TRBJ2-2, with D hard to call. With 1 base removed from V and 3 bases from J, the gap between germline ends came to 6 bases. CDR1 is LNHDA, CDR2 SQIVND, per germline (reference sequence). The CDR3 length is 14 residues. CDR3 sequence: CASSIGRYTGELFF. DNA of the CDR3: TGTGCCAGTAGTATAGGCCGATACACCGGGGAGCTGTTTTTT. Combining the CDR3 with reference TRBV19 and TRBJ2-2 gives the whole variable domain DGGITQSPKYLFRKEGQNVTLSCEQNLNHDAMYWYRQDPGQGLRLIYYSQIVNDFQKGDIAEGYSVSREKKESFPLTVTSAQKNPTAFYLCASSIGRYTGELFFGEGSRLTVL.

The V call is TRBV6-1, the J call TRBJ1-1, with TRBD1 matching 10 bases. Trimming took 5 bases from V and 4 from J; bases not matched to a gene: 4. Germline values: CDR1 MNHNS, CDR2 SASEGT. There are 14 residues in the CDR3. The DNA of the CDR3 is TGTGCCAGCAGTAGGACAGGGGGTAGCACTGAAGCTTTCTTT. Translating gives CASSRTGGSTEAFF.

The sample holds many counts of this clonotype. V and J are TRBV20-1 and TRBJ2-5; the match to TRBD2 covers 15 bases. The CDR3 consists of 17 residues. Germline-derived CDR1 and CDR2 are DFQATT and SNEGSKA (reference sequence). Unmatched junction bases numbered 9, after V lost 5 bases and J lost 2 bases. The CDR3 region is CSASGGLAGGLQETQYF. Written as DNA, the CDR3 is TGCAGTGCTTCCGGGGGACTAGCGGGGGGCCTTCAAGAGACCCAGTACTTC.

The sample holds many counts of this clonotype. The CDR3 is CASRLGLGDNEQFF. The DNA for the CDR3 is TGTGCCAGCAGACTAGGTCTCGGGGACAATGAGCAGTTCTTC. The chain carries TRBV9 and TRBJ2-1; a possible D gene is TRBD2 (5 bases). Trimming removed 5 bases at V and 5 bases at J, with 14 bases between. The germline V gene encodes CDR1 SGDLS and CDR2 YYNGEE. There are 14 residues in the CDR3.

This clonotype came up a few times. This chain uses TRBV10-3 with TRBJ1-1; D call uncertain. V was trimmed by 3 bases and J by 7 bases, leaving 9 bases between them. The CDR3 runs 12 residues. Germline V gives CDR1 ENHRY, CDR2 SYGVKD. Written as DNA, the CDR3 is TGTGCCATCAGTGACGTGACGGATGAAGCTTTCTTT. Its protein product is CAISDVTDEAFF.

The chain joins TRBV25-1 to TRBJ1-2, with 9 bases fitting TRBD1. The CDR3 totals 13 residues. The germline V gene encodes CDR1 MGHDK and CDR2 SYGVNS. Trimming at V came to 9 bases and at J to 2 bases, leaving 4 bases not matched to a gene. CDR3 residues: CASDGQGNYGYTF. The DNA of the CDR3 is TGTGCCAGTGACGGACAGGGGAACTATGGCTACACCTTC.

This clonotype appeared a few times. It may be a read error: a sequence one base away is much more abundant. This rearrangement joins TRBV2 to TRBJ2-7; 11 bases line up with TRBD2. Germline V gene lookup returns CDR1 SNHLY and CDR2 FYNNEI. Trimming removed 3 bases from V and 2 bases from J; junction bases left unmatched: 3. This CDR3 is 15 amino acids long. This CDR3 is CASSEGTSGTYEQYF. CDR3 sequence (DNA): TGTGCCAGCAGTGAGGGGACTAGCGGAACCTACGAGCAGTACTTC.

This clonotype was picked up a small number of times. The chain employs TRBV18 and TRBJ2-6; tentatively, D is TRBD2 (6 bases). The CDR3 has 14 residues. Germline CDR1 is KGHSH and CDR2 is LQKENI. V was pared by 6 bases and J by 3 bases, with 9 bases between. CDR3 amino acids: CASSTSIGANVLTF. DNA of the CDR3: TGTGCCAGCTCGACTAGTATTGGGGCCAACGTCCTGACTTTC.

This clonotype was seen repeatedly, ten times or more. The V and J genes are TRBV5-1 and TRBJ1-6; weak D call: TRBD1 (6 bases). CDR3 size: 15 residues. Germline V gene sequence: CDR1 SGHRS, CDR2 YFSETQ. Deletions cut 4 bases from V and 7 bases from J, with 15 bases between. Here the CDR3 DNA reads TGCGCCAGCAGCCGGGAGGGGGACCCAAATTCACCCCTCCACTTT. This encodes CASSREGDPNSPLHF.